Here is one TCR beta chain with its context. Its antigen remains unidentified. Using immunoSEQ multiplex PCR, the repertoire was profiled, and TCRdb retains in-frame clones only, with some absent. The data show approximately 82,000 clones, roughly 94% seen once. The data are from a study of OX40 agonist ivuxolimab in advanced cancers. At the level of the study: Dose-escalation subjects each had hepatocellular carcinoma, melanoma, renal cell or head and neck cancer. Study-wide results and limits: At 0.1 to 3.0 mg/kg and by week 6, CD4+ and CD8+ T cells in the blood had expanded clonally. A proportion of nonresponders additionally exhibited low normalized T-cell clonal expansion. Researchers did not determine the expanded peripheral T cells' antigen specificity.

CDR1 and CDR2 (germline): SEHNR, FQNEAQ (reference sequence). This CDR3 is 19 amino acids long. V was clipped by 4 bases and J by 3 bases; unmatched bases: 9. V and J are TRBV7-9 and TRBJ2-1; 16 bases map to TRBD2. This receptor was obtained from an adult with an advanced solid tumor such as melanoma, head and neck, liver or kidney cancer. This material consisted of CD4+ or CD8+ T cells sorted from blood, taken in a trial of the OX40 agonist ivuxolimab. The DNA of the CDR3 is TGTGCCAGCAGCTCGTCCGGGACTAGCGGGAGGGGGGTCTACAATGAGCAGTTCTTC. This translates into CASSSSGTSGRGVYNEQFF. Full variable domain (missing parts from reference TRBV7-9 and TRBJ2-1): DTGVSQNPRHKITKRGQNVTFRCDPISEHNRLYWYRQTLGQGPEFLTYFQNEAQLEKSRLLSDRFSAERPKGSFSTLEIQRTEQGDSAMYLCASSSSGTSGRGVYNEQFFGPGTRLTVL.